A single sample is the source of the 19 T cell receptor beta chains below, sequenced in a study of cytomegalovirus exposure and HLA in healthy donors. Measured with immunoSEQ multiplex PCR; TCRdb has only the in-frame clones, and not every one. The sample records over 80,000 clones, around 84% being singletons. Material: PBMCs. The origin of the receptors is a man between 18 and 29 years old in good health and CMV-seropositive.

This clone was detected a few times. The rearrangement uses TRBV5-1 and TRBJ2-1; maybe TRBD2 (6 bases). This CDR3 contains 17 residues. Germline V lookup: CDR1 SGHRS, CDR2 YFSETQ. Trimming took off 7 bases at V and 0 bases at J, with 20 bases between the two ends. The CDR3 coding sequence is TGCGCCAGCGGCCCACCTAGCGCCAGGAGCTCCTACAATGAGCAGTTCTTC. Encoded protein: CASGPPSARSSYNEQFF.

This clone showed up just a few times. This sequence joins TRBV4-1 and TRBJ1-5, with unresolved D. Per germline, CDR1 MGHRA and CDR2 YSYEKL. The CDR3 contains 14 residues. The V and J ends lost 4 bases and 4 bases respectively, with 11 bases between them. CDR3 sequence reads: CASSPLGPNQPQHF. The CDR3 bases are TGCGCCAGCAGCCCCTTGGGCCCAAATCAGCCCCAGCATTTT.

The chain has TRBV28 and TRBJ2-1, with D possibly TRBD1 on 6 matching bases. Trimming removed 6 bases from V and 10 bases from J, with 34 bases in between. In germline, CDR1 is MDHEN, CDR2 SYDVKM. The CDR3 has 19 amino acids. CDR3 region: CASRGISRIWTAGDSEQFF. Here the CDR3 DNA reads TGTGCCAGCAGAGGGATCTCGCGTATTTGGACAGCCGGAGATTCGGAGCAGTTCTTC. Filled out from reference TRBV28 and TRBJ2-1, the complete variable domain reads DVKVTQSSRYLVKRTGEKVFLECVQDMDHENMFWYRQDPGLGLRLIYFSYDVKMKEKGDIPEGYSVSREKKERFSLILESASTNQTSMYLCASRGISRIWTAGDSEQFFGPGTRLTVL.

This chain connects TRBV5-1 to TRBJ1-1; no reliable D call. V was shortened by 2 bases and J by 3 bases, with 11 bases between the two germline ends. The CDR3 loop spans 14 amino acids. Germline assignment: CDR1 SGHRS and CDR2 YFSETQ. For the CDR3, the DNA is TGCGCCAGCAGCTTCTTCGGGGTCGACACTGAAGCTTTCTTT. Protein product: CASSFFGVDTEAFF.

The rearrangement uses TRBV7-2 and TRBJ2-2, with 10 bases lining up with TRBD1. V gave up 6 bases and J gave up 1 base; unmatched junction bases: 5. This CDR3 spans 16 amino acids. Germline lookup yields CDR1 SGHTA and CDR2 FQGNSA. CDR3 sequence reads: CASRHRDRGNTGELFF. In DNA form, the CDR3 reads TGTGCCAGCAGGCACCGGGACAGGGGGAACACCGGGGAGCTGTTTTTT.

J is TRBJ1-2 and V is TRBV5-4, with D tentatively TRBD1 (5 bases). V was pared by 4 bases and J by 3 bases, with 10 bases between. In germline, CDR1 is SGHNT, CDR2 YYREEE (reference sequence). The CDR3 spans 13 residues. The CDR3 nucleotides read TGTGCCAGCAGCGAGGGAGGGGACTATGGCTACACCTTC. This gives the protein CASSEGGDYGYTF. The full variable domain, completed using reference TRBV5-4 and TRBJ1-2, is ETGVTQSPTHLIKTRGQQVTLRCSSQSGHNTVSWYQQALGQGPQFIFQYYREEENGRGNFPPRFSGLQFPNYSSELNVNALELDDSALYLCASSEGGDYGYTFGSGTRLTVV.

The rearrangement links TRBV11-2 to TRBJ1-2; 10 bases align to TRBD1. Per the germline V gene, CDR1 is SGHAT and CDR2 is FQNNGV. The CDR3 is 15 amino acids. The V and J ends lost 6 bases and 2 bases, in that order; junction bases with no gene match: 6. The CDR3 sequence: CASRRPGQGNYGYTF. The CDR3 DNA follows: TGTGCCAGCAGGAGACCGGGACAGGGGAACTATGGCTACACCTTC.

The CDR3 region has the DNA TGTGCCAGCAGTTACCGGCAGGAAGAATCCTACGAGCAGTACTTC. Amino acid sequence: CASSYRQEESYEQYF. The chain couples TRBV6-6 to TRBJ2-7; D is uncertain. Germline values: CDR1 MNHNY, CDR2 SVGAGI (reference sequence). V was cut by 2 bases and J by 1 base, with 12 bases left in between. The CDR3 runs to 15 residues.

The chain links TRBV5-1 to TRBJ1-4; D unclear. CDR1 is SGHRS and CDR2 is YFSETQ in the germline V gene. The V and J ends lost 0 bases and 3 bases respectively, with 9 bases between them. This CDR3 has 15 amino acids. The CDR3 loop reads CASSLGGLSNEKLFF. The CDR3 coding sequence is TGCGCCAGCAGCTTGGGAGGACTCTCTAATGAAAAACTGTTTTTT.

CDR3: CARQGAESEAFF. As DNA, the CDR3 is TGTGCCAGACAGGGGGCAGAGAGTGAAGCTTTCTTT. The rearrangement joins TRBV6-6 to TRBJ1-1; 9 bases are shared with TRBD1. V shed 9 bases, J shed 7 bases, and the junction held 6 bases outside the gene matches. CDR3 size: 12 residues. Germline values: CDR1 MNHNY, CDR2 SVGAGI (reference sequence).

The V call is TRBV9, the J call TRBJ1-2; 8 bases align to TRBD1. Germline CDR1 is SGDLS and CDR2 is YYNGEE. The CDR3 spans 15 residues. After removal of 4 bases from V and 8 bases from J, the junction contained 13 bases not matched to a gene. The CDR3 spells CASSSMSGQGGGYTF. The CDR3 bases are TGTGCCAGCAGCAGTATGTCAGGACAGGGAGGAGGCTACACCTTC.

This clone appeared a few times. The CDR3 is CASSRDRVRYNEQFF. CDR3 nucleotide sequence: TGTGCCAGCAGCCGGGACAGGGTACGCTACAATGAGCAGTTCTTC. The J gene is TRBJ2-1, the V gene TRBV4-2, with 9 bases identical to TRBD1. With 4 bases clipped from V and 3 bases from J, the junction kept 4 bases outside the gene matches. Germline CDR1 reads LGHNA; CDR2 reads YNFKEQ. The CDR3 contains 15 residues.

The chain uses TRBV5-5 and TRBJ2-1, with 7 bases identical to TRBD1. This CDR3 has 15 residues. Germline V gene data show CDR1 as SGHKS and CDR2 as YYEKEE (reference sequence). V trimming: 2 bases; J trimming: 4 bases; junction bases outside the gene matches: 6. CDR3 protein: CASSFRTGVYNEQFF. As DNA, the CDR3 is TGTGCCAGCAGCTTTAGAACAGGGGTGTACAATGAGCAGTTCTTC.

This chain uses TRBV9 with TRBJ2-1, with 11 bases lining up with TRBD2. Germline V gene data show CDR1 as SGDLS and CDR2 as YYNGEE. The ends lost 1 base at V and 8 bases at J; junction bases unmatched: 8. The CDR3 extends over 16 amino acids. CDR3 nucleotide sequence: TGTGCCAGCAGCGTATCTCTAGCGGGAGGTGGAGATGAGCAGTTCTTC. Its protein product is CASSVSLAGGGDEQFF.

The chain employs TRBV4-2 and TRBJ2-7, with 10 bases aligning to TRBD1. The CDR3 has 15 amino acids. CDR1 is LGHNA and CDR2 is YNFKEQ in the germline V gene. After removal of 2 bases from V and 6 bases from J, the junction contained 7 bases not matched to a gene. The CDR3 nucleotides are TGTGCCAGCAGCCAACCAGGGGGACAGGGGATCGAGCAGTACTTC. As protein: CASSQPGGQGIEQYF.

This clone has only one observation. This sequence joins TRBV5-4 and TRBJ2-7, with 7 bases aligning to TRBD1. CDR1 is SGHNT and CDR2 is YYREEE in the germline V gene (reference sequence). The CDR3 runs 14 residues. V was clipped by 4 bases and J by 4 bases; unmatched bases: 8. The CDR3 DNA is TGTGCCAGCAGCCCCCGGGACAGACCTTACGAGCAGTACTTC. Amino acids: CASSPRDRPYEQYF. Supplemented by reference TRBV5-4 and TRBJ2-7, the full variable domain reads ETGVTQSPTHLIKTRGQQVTLRCSSQSGHNTVSWYQQALGQGPQFIFQYYREEENGRGNFPPRFSGLQFPNYSSELNVNALELDDSALYLCASSPRDRPYEQYFGPGTRLTVT.

The V call is TRBV6-6, the J call TRBJ2-7; 10 bases map to TRBD1. The J segment lost 3 bases and the V segment lost 2 bases, leaving 4 bases of the junction unmatched. The germline V gene encodes CDR1 MNHNY and CDR2 SVGAGI (reference sequence). This CDR3 is built from 15 residues. CDR3 sequence: CASSYSRDRGYEQYF. DNA of the CDR3: TGTGCCAGCAGTTACAGCCGGGACAGGGGCTACGAGCAGTACTTC.

The V call is TRBV18, the J call TRBJ1-2; D might be TRBD1 (5 bases). V lost 6 bases and J lost 8, with 22 bases in between. CDR1 KGHSH and CDR2 LQKENI come from the germline V gene. The CDR3 spans 15 residues. CDR3 amino acids: CASSMERGAGPGYTF. Written as DNA, the CDR3 is TGTGCCAGCTCCATGGAAAGGGGTGCAGGCCCGGGCTACACCTTC.

The chain couples TRBV6-6 to TRBJ1-5; D is perhaps TRBD1 (5 bases). Looked up from germline, CDR1 is MNHNY and CDR2 is SVGAGI (reference sequence). Trimming shortened V by 7 bases and J by 6 bases, and 16 bases separated the two germline ends. The CDR3 is 14 residues long. The CDR3 region is CASTGRGGGQPQHF. CDR3 nucleotides: TGTGCCAGCACCGGGCGGGGGGGAGGTCAGCCCCAGCATTTT.